The sequence of this T cell receptor (beta chain) was determined in a study of cytotoxic CD8 clonotypes in ibrutinib-treated CLL. Looking at the study overall: Samples averaged approximately 260,000 productive templates and just under 95,000 productive rearrangements. General study findings and limits: Clonality correlated strongly with circulating CD8+ T cells and exceeded age-matched healthy donors at baseline.

TCRdb's copy holds only in-frame clones and misses some; the assay was immunoSEQ multiplex PCR. The sample contains 19,000 or so clones, 65% to 85% of which appear only once. Between the trimmed V and J ends, which lost 2 bases and 3 bases, there was a span of 10 bases. The length of the CDR3 is 14 residues. The germline gives CDR1 MDHEN, CDR2 SYDVKM. To note about this clone: Its antigen is as yet unknown.

The source was PBMCs, collected before ibrutinib treatment. The source of this sequence is a human donor with chronic lymphocytic leukemia. The gene calls are TRBV28 and TRBJ1-2; D is unclear. The CDR3, as DNA: TGTGCCAGCAGTTTAGGAGGGTACGACTATGGCTACACCTTC. This gives the protein CASSLGGYDYGYTF.